A selection of T cell receptor beta chains follows, all from one sample in a study of breast tumors, draining lymph nodes, adjacent tissues. Via MiXCR, TCRdb re-called the multiplex PCR reads, giving one row per CDR3 protein. The repertoire includes hundreds of thousands of distinct CDR3 sequences, approximately 31% of them detected once, and 1.1% to 1.5% sits in the top ten. Sequencing input: axillary lymph node tissue. The receptors were gathered from a female donor with breast cancer. Some clones in this sample may be carry-over from other donors' samples. The CDR3 runs from the conserved cysteine through the conserved F or W. D genes are given only for firm matches. Clone size appears in some rows only: once, few, many, or a class for an expanded clone.

TRBJ2-1,TRBV24-1,TRBD2,many,CATSASGLAGPGDEQFF,TGTGCCACCAGCGCCTCAGGACTAGCGGGGCCTGGCGATGAGCAGTTCTTC
TRBJ2-1,TRBV5-1,TRBD1,many,CASSLLSWDSSYNEQFF,TGCGCCAGCAGCTTGCTTTCGTGGGACAGCTCCTACAATGAGCAGTTCTTC
TRBJ2-3,TRBV7-2,NA,many,CASSLAGSGTDTQYF,TGTGCCAGCAGCTTGGCGGGATCTGGCACAGATACGCAGTATTTT
TRBJ2-4,TRBV5-5,NA,many,CASRVLTEDIQYF,TGTGCCAGCAGAGTTTTGACAGAAGACATTCAGTACTTC
TRBJ1-3,TRBV7-8,NA,many,CASSLEWDSGNTIYF,TGTGCCAGCAGCTTAGAGTGGGATTCTGGAAACACCATATATTTT
TRBJ2-2,TRBV10-3,TRBD1,many,CAIRSTGQGGGELFF,TGTGCCATCAGATCGACGGGACAGGGTGGCGGGGAGCTGTTTTTT
TRBJ2-1,TRBV6-5,TRBD2,many,CASSPQAGLANNEQFF,TGTGCCAGCAGCCCCCAAGCGGGACTAGCGAACAATGAGCAGTTCTTC
TRBJ2-2,TRBV2,TRBD1,many,CASSATGQTGELFF,TGTGCCAGCAGTGCGACAGGGCAGACCGGGGAGCTGTTTTTT
TRBJ1-2,TRBV12-3/TRBV12-4,NA,NA,CASSPGPQGYGYTF,TGTGCCAGCAGCCCCGGGCCACAGGGCTATGGCTACACCTTC
TRBJ2-7,TRBV11-2,TRBD2,many,CASSPQTTSGSNEQYF,TGTGCCAGCAGCCCCCAAACCACTAGCGGGAGTAACGAGCAGTACTTC
TRBJ2-2,TRBV7-9,NA,many,CASSLGFANTGELFF,TGTGCCAGCAGCTTAGGGTTCGCGAACACCGGGGAGCTGTTTTTT
TRBJ2-5,TRBV20-1,NA,NA,CSASMLTRRGRETQYF,TGCAGTGCTAGTATGCTCACCCGGCGAGGGCGGGAGACCCAGTACTTC